One and the same sample provided the 27 T cell receptor beta chains below, sequenced in a study of shared clonotypes between healthy human individuals. Using immunoSEQ multiplex PCR, the repertoire was profiled, and TCRdb retains in-frame clones only, with some absent. The sample holds about 1.5 million clones, around 98% seen once. Sample: naive CD4+ T cells sorted from blood. Regarding subset: CD45RA+ positively selected. The receptors were sampled from a man aged 30 to 39 in good health.

This chain connects TRBV7-9 to TRBJ1-2; D unresolved. Between the trimmed V and J ends, which lost 4 bases and 1 base, there was a span of 7 bases. CDR1 and CDR2 (germline): SEHNR, FQNEAQ (reference sequence). The CDR3 length is 13 residues. The CDR3 spells CASSYGSNYGYTF. The DNA for the CDR3 is TGTGCCAGCAGCTACGGCAGTAACTATGGCTACACCTTC.

As for this clone: Other DNA sequences within the sample encode an identical CDR3. The chain has TRBV11-2 and TRBJ2-1; unclear D gene. There are 14 residues in the CDR3. The ends were cut back, 2 bases at V and 2 bases at J, with 7 bases in the middle. Germline CDR1 is SGHAT and CDR2 is FQNNGV. CDR3 coding DNA: TGTGCCAGCAGCTTAACTCGGACCTACAATGAGCAGTTCTTC. Protein sequence: CASSLTRTYNEQFF.

The sample holds one count of this clone. The CDR3 coding sequence is TGTGCCAGCAAATTGGGTCAGAGCTCCTACAATGAGCAGTTCTTC. It is translated as CASKLGQSSYNEQFF. The gene calls are TRBV6-1 and TRBJ2-1; D call uncertain. CDR1 MNHNS and CDR2 SASEGT come from the germline V gene. V was clipped by 7 bases and J by 0 bases, with 13 bases between them. CDR3 length: 15 amino acids.

This chain connects TRBV10-1 to TRBJ1-5; D uncertain. Trimming stripped 4 bases from V and 0 bases from J, with 4 bases between. Germline V lookup: CDR1 WNHNN, CDR2 SYGVQD (reference sequence). This CDR3 region has 13 residues. The CDR3 region has the DNA TGCGCCAGCAGTGTGAGTAGCAATCAGCCCCAGCATTTT. It yields the protein CASSVSSNQPQHF.

The chain links TRBV28 to TRBJ2-7; D uncertain. This CDR3 has 14 amino acids. CDR1 MDHEN and CDR2 SYDVKM come from the germline V gene. The V and J ends lost 6 bases and 6 bases respectively, with 18 bases between them. CDR3: CASRIPTEPTEQYF. The CDR3 nucleotides are TGTGCCAGCAGAATCCCCACAGAACCAACCGAGCAGTACTTC.

The rearrangement joins TRBV5-4 to TRBJ2-1; TRBD2 matches 7 bases. After removal of 4 bases from V and 8 bases from J, the junction contained 15 bases not matched to a gene. CDR3 length: 16 amino acids. Germline loops: CDR1 SGHNT, CDR2 YYREEE (reference sequence). The CDR3 coding sequence is TGTGCCAGCAGCCCCGGACGGCGGGAGTCTATCGATGAGCAGTTCTTC. Its protein is CASSPGRRESIDEQFF.

On this clone: Other DNA sequences from this sample encode an identical CDR3 as well. This sequence joins TRBV9 and TRBJ1-1, with no clear D. Germline V gene sequence: CDR1 SGDLS, CDR2 YYNGEE. Trimming pared 4 bases from V and 1 base from J, leaving 8 bases between. The CDR3 is 13 amino acids. CDR3 sequence: CASSPRPNTEAFF. The CDR3 DNA reads TGTGCCAGCAGCCCCCGGCCGAACACTGAAGCTTTCTTT.

The rearrangement uses TRBV29-1 and TRBJ2-3; possible D gene TRBD2, 6 bases. Trimming removed 4 bases from V and 6 bases from J, with 17 bases in between. The CDR3 loop spans 14 amino acids. Germline CDR1 SQVTM, CDR2 ANQGSEA. The CDR3 sequence is CSVGPSGLPDTQYF. DNA of the CDR3: TGCAGCGTTGGGCCTTCGGGACTTCCCGATACGCAGTATTTT.

The CDR3: CASSHGLGSARSYEQYF. The CDR3 nucleotides are TGCGCCAGCAGCCATGGATTGGGTAGCGCAAGGTCCTACGAGCAGTACTTC. The chain joins TRBV5-1 to TRBJ2-7; the D gene is possibly TRBD2 (5 bases). Per the germline V gene, CDR1 is SGHRS and CDR2 is YFSETQ. Between the trimmed V and J ends, which lost 4 bases and 1 base, there was a span of 21 bases. This CDR3 is 17 amino acids long.

This clone showed up just once. The chain employs TRBV10-3 and TRBJ2-5, with no clear D. V was shortened by 2 bases and J by 4 bases, with 5 bases between the two germline ends. This CDR3 spans 12 amino acids. Germline V gene sequence: CDR1 ENHRY, CDR2 SYGVKD. The CDR3 reads CAISEDAETQYF. As DNA, the CDR3 is TGTGCCATCAGTGAGGATGCAGAGACCCAGTACTTC.

The genes are TRBV5-1 and TRBJ2-1, with D maybe TRBD2 (5 bases). The CDR3 extends over 15 amino acids. Germline CDR1 SGHRS, CDR2 YFSETQ. Trimming cost V 4 bases and J 0 bases, with 11 bases left between them. The CDR3 loop reads CASSRGQSSYNEQFF. CDR3 DNA: TGCGCCAGCAGCCGGGGTCAGAGCTCCTACAATGAGCAGTTCTTC.

V and J are TRBV7-2 and TRBJ2-7, with 9 bases aligning to TRBD1. This CDR3 has 17 amino acids. V shed 5 bases and J 4 bases; nucleotides not matched to a gene: 15. Per germline, CDR1 SGHTA and CDR2 FQGNSA. The CDR3 region has the DNA TGTGCCAGCAGCATATTGGGGGTCGGGACAGGGTGGTACGAGCAGTACTTC. Translation: CASSILGVGTGWYEQYF.

This rearrangement joins TRBV7-2 to TRBJ2-1; D is perhaps TRBD2 (6 bases). Trimming removed 0 bases at V and 3 bases at J, with 12 bases between. CDR1 is SGHTA, CDR2 FQGNSA, per germline. The CDR3 has 16 amino acids. CDR3 sequence reads: CASSLAGSGVYNEQFF. The CDR3 DNA follows: TGTGCCAGCAGCTTAGCGGGTAGCGGAGTCTACAATGAGCAGTTCTTC.

On this clone itself: Other DNA sequences from this sample encode an identical CDR3 as well. The rearrangement links TRBV5-1 to TRBJ2-3; D gene ambiguous. Trimming shortened V by 1 base and J by 0 bases, and 6 bases separated the two germline ends. Germline values: CDR1 SGHRS, CDR2 YFSETQ. The CDR3 sequence is 14 residues long. Written as DNA, the CDR3 is TGCGCCAGCAGCTTGTCTGTTAGCACAGATACGCAGTATTTT. It is translated as CASSLSVSTDTQYF. Using reference TRBV5-1 and TRBJ2-3 for the parts outside the CDR3, the full variable domain is KAGVTQTPRYLIKTRGQQVTLSCSPISGHRSVSWYQQTPGQGLQFLFEYFSETQRNKGNFPGRFSGRQFSNSRSEMNVSTLELGDSALYLCASSLSVSTDTQYFGPGTRLTVL.

The chain employs TRBV20-1 and TRBJ2-7; D gene uncertain. Trimming stripped 0 bases from V and 9 bases from J, with 9 bases between. Germline V gene lookup returns CDR1 DFQATT and CDR2 SNEGSKA (reference sequence). The length of the CDR3 is 11 residues. The CDR3 loop reads CSARDLGWQYF. CDR3 DNA sequence: TGCAGTGCTAGAGATTTGGGGTGGCAGTACTTC.

The V and J genes are TRBV9 and TRBJ2-1; 7 nucleotides align to TRBD1. With 0 bases clipped from V and 3 bases from J, the junction kept 6 bases outside the gene matches. The CDR3 loop spans 16 amino acids. CDR1 and CDR2 (germline): SGDLS, YYNGEE. This CDR3 is CASSVVLQGSYNEQFF. The CDR3 DNA reads TGTGCCAGCAGCGTAGTCCTACAGGGGAGCTACAATGAGCAGTTCTTC.

The chain is built from TRBV15 and TRBJ2-4; weak D call: TRBD1 (5 bases). Germline loops: CDR1 LNHNV, CDR2 YYDKDF (reference sequence). This CDR3 is built from 15 residues. V was trimmed by 4 bases and J by 0 bases, leaving 10 bases between them. The CDR3 spells CATSTQTVAKNIQYF. As DNA, the CDR3 is TGTGCCACCAGCACTCAGACAGTAGCCAAAAACATTCAGTACTTC. Looking up the rest from reference TRBV15 and TRBJ2-4 gives the full variable domain: DAMVIQNPRYQVTQFGKPVTLSCSQTLNHNVMYWYQQKSSQAPKLLFHYYDKDFNNEADTPDNFQSRRPNTSFCFLDIRSPGLGDTAMYLCATSTQTVAKNIQYFGAGTRLSVL.

J is TRBJ2-2 and V is TRBV7-8, with D possibly TRBD1 on 5 matching bases. There are 13 residues in the CDR3. The V gene's germline CDR1 is SGHVS and CDR2 FQNEAQ. Trimming cost V 1 base and J 5 bases, with 5 bases left between them. CDR3 sequence reads: CASSLGQTGELFF. The DNA of the CDR3 is TGTGCCAGCAGCTTAGGACAGACCGGGGAGCTGTTTTTT.

The chain carries TRBV19 and TRBJ1-1; maybe TRBD1 (6 bases). The V gene's germline CDR1 is LNHDA and CDR2 SQIVND (reference sequence). Trimming left V 0 bases short and J 5 bases short, with 13 bases between. The CDR3 length is 15 residues. This CDR3 reads CASSIDGGARTEAFF. In nucleotides, the CDR3 is TGTGCCAGTAGTATAGATGGGGGGGCGAGAACTGAAGCTTTCTTT.

The J gene is TRBJ1-3, the V gene TRBV29-1; D not resolved. Per the germline V gene, CDR1 is SQVTM and CDR2 is ANQGSEA. Trimming removed 6 bases from V and 0 bases from J, with 15 bases in between. The CDR3 spans 15 residues. Here the CDR3 reads CSVGTKVGSGNTIYF. The CDR3 nucleotides read TGCAGCGTCGGAACAAAAGTTGGCTCTGGAAACACCATATATTTT. Together with reference TRBV29-1 and TRBJ1-3, the CDR3 gives the full variable domain: SAVISQKPSRDICQRGTSLTIQCQVDSQVTMMFWYRQQPGQSLTLIATANQGSEATYESGFVIDKFPISRPNLTFSTLTVSNMSPEDSSIYLCSVGTKVGSGNTIYFGEGSWLTVV.

This chain connects TRBV28 to TRBJ1-3; D perhaps matches TRBD1 (5 bases). Germline V lookup: CDR1 MDHEN, CDR2 SYDVKM. The ends were cut back, 7 bases at V and 9 bases at J, with 10 bases in the middle. The CDR3 has 11 residues. CDR3 DNA sequence: TGTGCCAGCATCAAGGGGAGCACCATATATTTT. This codes for CASIKGSTIYF. Supplemented by reference TRBV28 and TRBJ1-3, the full variable domain reads DVKVTQSSRYLVKRTGEKVFLECVQDMDHENMFWYRQDPGLGLRLIYFSYDVKMKEKGDIPEGYSVSREKKERFSLILESASTNQTSMYLCASIKGSTIYFGEGSWLTVV.

This clone was seen just once. This chain uses TRBV11-2 with TRBJ1-4, with D uncertain. The CDR3 length is 15 residues. The V gene lost 5 bases and the J gene lost 0 bases, with 10 bases spanning the gap. The germline V gene encodes CDR1 SGHAT and CDR2 FQNNGV. The chain's CDR3 is CASSPQSATNEKLFF. The CDR3 DNA reads TGTGCCAGCAGCCCGCAGTCTGCAACTAATGAAAAACTGTTTTTT.

With respect to this clone: This specimen includes other DNA sequences encoding the same CDR3. The chain uses TRBV18 and TRBJ2-2; D is undetermined. The length of the CDR3 is 18 residues. V gave up 1 base and J gave up 6 bases, with 21 bases separating them. Germline CDR1 reads KGHSH; CDR2 reads LQKENI. The CDR3 sequence: CASSPLARHSPLAGELFF. The CDR3 DNA is TGTGCCAGCTCACCACTTGCTAGGCACAGCCCTCTTGCCGGGGAGCTGTTTTTT.

This rearrangement joins TRBV29-1 to TRBJ2-7; D is uncertain. Germline V gene sequence: CDR1 SQVTM, CDR2 ANQGSEA. Trimming left V 6 bases short and J 3 bases short, with 15 bases between. The CDR3 length is 13 residues. The CDR3: CSVLPKNLYEQYF. CDR3 DNA: TGCAGCGTCCTCCCAAAAAATCTCTACGAGCAGTACTTC.

The chain employs TRBV6-5 and TRBJ2-5; 9 bases fit TRBD1. The CDR3 has 15 residues. Germline V gene sequence: CDR1 MNHEY, CDR2 SVGAGI. The J segment lost 5 bases and the V segment lost 2 bases, leaving 6 bases of the junction unmatched. CDR3 region: CASSYTRDRVETQYF. The CDR3 bases are TGTGCCAGCAGTTACACCCGGGACAGGGTGGAGACCCAGTACTTC.

This chain connects TRBV5-1 to TRBJ2-1, with D hard to call. CDR1 SGHRS and CDR2 YFSETQ come from the germline V gene. This CDR3 has 14 residues. V was cut by 4 bases and J by 3 bases, with 11 bases left in between. This chain's CDR3 is CASSAADSYNEQFF. CDR3 bases: TGCGCCAGCAGCGCGGCTGATAGCTACAATGAGCAGTTCTTC. The full variable domain, its missing parts supplied by reference TRBV5-1 and TRBJ2-1, is KAGVTQTPRYLIKTRGQQVTLSCSPISGHRSVSWYQQTPGQGLQFLFEYFSETQRNKGNFPGRFSGRQFSNSRSEMNVSTLELGDSALYLCASSAADSYNEQFFGPGTRLTVL.

V is TRBV27 and J is TRBJ2-7; the D gene is possibly TRBD2 (6 bases). The CDR3 loop spans 14 amino acids. Germline CDR1 reads MNHEY; CDR2 reads SMNVEV (reference sequence). Trimming cost V 3 bases and J 6 bases, with 15 bases left between them. As DNA, the CDR3 is TGTGCCAGCAGTTTCTCTCCGGGAGCGGTCGAGCAGTACTTC. Translating it yields CASSFSPGAVEQYF.